Listed here are 23 T cell receptor beta chains from one sample, sequenced in a study of blood T cell repertoires in COVID-19. The repertoire was sequenced with immunoSEQ multiplex PCR; TCRdb's copy has only in-frame clones and lacks some. The data contain 50,000 to 65,000 clones, over 75% of them seen just once; the ten biggest clones take up around 4.5%. The specimen was peripheral blood. The source of these receptors is a man aged 35 to 55 with active COVID-19.

This chain connects TRBV15 to TRBJ2-1; D unclear. V lost 3 bases, J lost 0 bases, and 3 bases lay in between. CDR3 size: 13 residues. Germline CDR1 is LNHNV and CDR2 is YYDKDF (reference sequence). CDR3 residues: CATSSNSYNEQFF. CDR3 bases: TGTGCCACCAGCAGCAACTCCTACAATGAGCAGTTCTTC.

The V and J genes are TRBV5-1 and TRBJ2-2, with D tentatively TRBD2 (6 bases). The CDR3 is 17 amino acids. Trimming left V 1 base short and J 4 bases short, with 17 bases between. In germline, CDR1 is SGHRS, CDR2 YFSETQ. The CDR3 sequence: CASSLREDGRGTGELFF. Here the CDR3 DNA reads TGCGCCAGCAGCTTGAGGGAGGATGGGAGAGGCACCGGGGAGCTGTTTTTT.

The chain links TRBV28 to TRBJ1-3; TRBD1 matches 12 bases. CDR3 length: 15 residues. Looked up from germline, CDR1 is MDHEN and CDR2 is SYDVKM. The V gene end was trimmed by 5 bases and the J gene end by 4 bases; junction bases not matched to a gene: 3. CDR3 region: CASSQGTGGGNTIYF. The CDR3 region has the DNA TGTGCCAGCAGTCAAGGGACAGGGGGCGGAAACACCATATATTTT.

This sequence joins TRBV19 and TRBJ2-5, with TRBD1 identical over 11 bases. The CDR3 length is 15 residues. Germline values: CDR1 LNHDA, CDR2 SQIVND (reference sequence). The J segment lost 4 bases and the V segment lost 3 bases, leaving 4 bases of the junction unmatched. The CDR3 DNA sequence: TGTGCCAGTAGTATTCCGGGGACAGGGGGAGAGACCCAGTACTTC. As protein: CASSIPGTGGETQYF.

The chain carries TRBV2 and TRBJ1-1; possible D gene TRBD1, 6 bases. From germline, CDR1 is SNHLY and CDR2 FYNNEI. The V end was cut by 1 base, the J end by 5 bases, with 11 bases between. This CDR3 comprises 14 residues. This CDR3 is CASSEEAGETEAFF. The CDR3 DNA follows: TGTGCCAGCAGTGAAGAGGCAGGGGAGACTGAAGCTTTCTTT.

The chain has TRBV15 and TRBJ1-1; 8 bases fit TRBD1. The CDR3 sequence is 16 residues long. The trim removed 0 bases at V and 8 bases at J, leaving 11 bases unmatched. Germline CDR1 and CDR2: LNHNV and YYDKDF (reference sequence). In DNA form, the CDR3 reads TGTGCCACCAGCAGAGATTTGTTGGACAGGGCATCAGAAGCTTTCTTT. Protein sequence: CATSRDLLDRASEAFF.

J is TRBJ2-3 and V is TRBV19, with a possible D match to TRBD2 (6 bases). The V gene's germline CDR1 is LNHDA and CDR2 SQIVND (reference sequence). The CDR3 contains 16 residues. The V and J ends lost 5 bases and 0 bases respectively, with 15 bases between them. The CDR3 loop is CASSSDSGTSTDTQYF. The CDR3 DNA follows: TGTGCCAGTAGTTCCGATAGCGGTACTAGCACAGATACGCAGTATTTT.

This clone is labeled medium-sized. V is TRBV6-1 and J is TRBJ1-1, with a tentative D call TRBD1 (5 bases). This CDR3 has 15 residues. The V gene lost 2 bases and the J gene lost 1 base, with 11 bases spanning the gap. The germline CDR1 and CDR2 sequences are MNHNS and SASEGT. CDR3 sequence reads: CASSEPGRGNTEAFF. DNA for the CDR3: TGTGCCAGCAGTGAACCAGGGAGGGGGAACACTGAAGCTTTCTTT.

In the case of this clone: The sample carries other DNA sequences with the same CDR3. The chain combines TRBV9 with TRBJ2-7; weak D call: TRBD2 (7 bases). The germline V and J ends were trimmed by 0 bases and 3 bases, with 10 bases remaining between them. CDR3 size: 14 residues. Germline-derived CDR1 and CDR2 are SGDLS and YYNGEE. CDR3 sequence: CASSVAGGGYEQYF. As DNA, the CDR3 is TGTGCCAGCAGCGTAGCGGGGGGCGGCTACGAGCAGTACTTC.

This sequence joins TRBV18 and TRBJ1-4, with 7 positions matching TRBD1. Germline CDR1 KGHSH, CDR2 LQKENI. With V trimmed by 6 bases and J by 1 base, 8 bases remained unmatched. The CDR3 totals 16 residues. In DNA form, the CDR3 reads TGTGCCAGCTCCCAAAGAGGACAGGAAACTAATGAAAAACTGTTTTTT. It codes for CASSQRGQETNEKLFF.

This chain connects TRBV19 to TRBJ1-5; the match to TRBD1 covers 8 bases. CDR3 size: 14 residues. Germline lookup yields CDR1 LNHDA and CDR2 SQIVND (reference sequence). Unmatched junction bases numbered 6, after V lost 7 bases and J lost 4 bases. CDR3 residues: CASKKGQDNQPQHF. DNA of the CDR3: TGTGCCAGTAAGAAGGGACAGGATAATCAGCCCCAGCATTTT.

The table lists this clone with a count of one. The chain combines TRBV5-5 with TRBJ2-5; tentative D call: TRBD1 (5 bases). This CDR3 is 14 amino acids long. With 4 bases removed from V and 3 bases from J, the gap between germline ends came to 13 bases. Germline V CDR1 and CDR2: SGHKS, YYEKEE (reference sequence). CDR3 residues: CASSDIETEETQYF. The CDR3 nucleotides are TGTGCCAGCAGCGATATCGAGACAGAAGAGACCCAGTACTTC.

J is TRBJ2-1 and V is TRBV7-9; D not certain. The CDR3 is 13 residues long. In germline, CDR1 is SEHNR, CDR2 FQNEAQ (reference sequence). The germline V and J ends were trimmed by 2 bases and 9 bases, with 11 bases remaining between them. CDR3 in amino acids: CASSLSPAAEQFF. The CDR3 DNA follows: TGTGCCAGCAGCTTATCCCCCGCGGCTGAGCAGTTCTTC.

CDR3 region: CASSSGDRASNSPLHF. The CDR3 nucleotides are TGTGCCAGCAGTTCGGGGGACAGGGCTTCTAATTCACCCCTCCACTTT. This chain joins TRBV7-9 and TRBJ1-6, with 9 positions matching TRBD1. The germline V gene encodes CDR1 SEHNR and CDR2 FQNEAQ (reference sequence). V trimming: 6 bases; J trimming: 6 bases; junction bases outside the gene matches: 9. The length of the CDR3 is 16 residues. Looking up the rest from reference TRBV7-9 and TRBJ1-6 gives the full variable domain: DTGVSQNPRHKITKRGQNVTFRCDPISEHNRLYWYRQTLGQGPEFLTYFQNEAQLEKSRLLSDRFSAERPKGSFSTLEIQRTEQGDSAMYLCASSSGDRASNSPLHFGNGTRLTVT.

V usage is TRBV5-1 and J usage is TRBJ1-6; no firm D call. Germline V CDR1 and CDR2: SGHRS, YFSETQ. The CDR3 loop spans 13 amino acids. Trimming left V 6 bases short and J 3 bases short, with 7 bases between. Here the CDR3 reads CASKTDYNSPLHF. CDR3 in DNA: TGCGCCAGCAAAACAGACTATAATTCACCCCTCCACTTT.

The chain couples TRBV5-4 to TRBJ2-5; 9 positions agree with TRBD1. The V gene's germline CDR1 is SGHNT and CDR2 YYREEE (reference sequence). J lost 0 bases, V lost 4 bases, and 4 bases had no gene match. The CDR3 runs 15 residues. The CDR3 coding sequence is TGTGCCAGCAGCCCAAGGACAGGGGACCAAGAGACCCAGTACTTC. This encodes CASSPRTGDQETQYF.

The rearrangement uses TRBV27 and TRBJ2-1; D may be TRBD2 (7 bases). V was clipped by 4 bases and J by 6 bases, with 22 bases between them. The CDR3 consists of 17 residues. CDR1 is MNHEY, CDR2 SMNVEV, per germline (reference sequence). CDR3 residues: CASSSLVGGGAPNEQFF. In DNA form, the CDR3 reads TGTGCCAGCAGTTCACTAGTGGGGGGGGGCGCCCCCAATGAGCAGTTCTTC.

This clone was counted a few times. This chain links TRBV7-2 with TRBJ2-3; TRBD2 is a possible D gene (5 bases). The CDR3 is 15 amino acids. Trimming stripped 4 bases from V and 0 bases from J, with 11 bases between. Looked up from germline, CDR1 is SGHTA and CDR2 is FQGNSA. This CDR3 reads CASSSTGISTDTQYF. The CDR3 DNA sequence: TGTGCCAGCAGCTCTACCGGGATAAGCACAGATACGCAGTATTTT.

V gene TRBV15 combines with J gene TRBJ2-7; 7 bases align to TRBD2. Germline lookup yields CDR1 LNHNV and CDR2 YYDKDF (reference sequence). Trimming took 0 bases from V and 6 from J; bases not matched to a gene: 8. The CDR3 totals 15 residues. The CDR3 protein is CATSRDKASGGEQYF. The CDR3 coding sequence is TGTGCCACCAGCAGAGATAAAGCTAGCGGTGGCGAGCAGTACTTC.

The V call is TRBV13, the J call TRBJ2-3; a possible D gene is TRBD2 (5 bases). Deletions cut 5 bases from V and 7 bases from J, with 10 bases between. Germline V CDR1 and CDR2: PRHDT, FYEKMQ (reference sequence). This CDR3 is 12 amino acids long. The CDR3 sequence: CASSPPGNTQYF. The CDR3 nucleotides read TGTGCCAGCAGCCCCCCGGGAAATACGCAGTATTTT. Filled out from reference TRBV13 and TRBJ2-3, the complete variable domain reads AAGVIQSPRHLIKEKRETATLKCYPIPRHDTVYWYQQGPGQDPQFLISFYEKMQSDKGSIPDRFSAQQFSDYHSELNMSSLELGDSALYFCASSPPGNTQYFGPGTRLTVL.

The chain links TRBV19 to TRBJ2-2; D remains ambiguous. The germline V and J ends were trimmed by 3 bases and 0 bases, with 11 bases remaining between them. The germline V gene encodes CDR1 LNHDA and CDR2 SQIVND (reference sequence). This CDR3 is built from 16 residues. CDR3 amino acids: CASSISQSANTGELFF. The DNA for the CDR3 is TGTGCCAGTAGTATTTCTCAGTCCGCGAACACCGGGGAGCTGTTTTTT.

The chain couples TRBV7-3 to TRBJ1-2; 8 bases agree with TRBD1. The CDR3 has 15 residues. The ends lost 3 bases at V and 8 bases at J; junction bases unmatched: 11. Germline CDR1 SGHTA, CDR2 FQGTGA. In DNA form, the CDR3 reads TGTGCCAGCAGCTTGGATGGACAGGGATTTAAAGGCTACACCTTC. It codes for CASSLDGQGFKGYTF. Using reference TRBV7-3 and TRBJ1-2 for the parts outside the CDR3, the full variable domain is GAGVSQTPSNKVTEKGKYVELRCDPISGHTALYWYRQSLGQGPEFLIYFQGTGAADDSGLPNDRFFAVRPEGSVSTLKIQRTERGDSAVYLCASSLDGQGFKGYTFGSGTRLTVV.

The chain has TRBV6-1 and TRBJ2-2; the match to TRBD2 covers 10 bases. The germline gives CDR1 MNHNS, CDR2 SASEGT. Trimming took 1 base from V and 7 from J; bases not matched to a gene: 6. The length of the CDR3 is 16 residues. The CDR3 spells CASSEVGLAGVGELFF. The CDR3 DNA reads TGTGCCAGCAGTGAAGTCGGGCTAGCGGGGGTCGGGGAGCTGTTTTTT.